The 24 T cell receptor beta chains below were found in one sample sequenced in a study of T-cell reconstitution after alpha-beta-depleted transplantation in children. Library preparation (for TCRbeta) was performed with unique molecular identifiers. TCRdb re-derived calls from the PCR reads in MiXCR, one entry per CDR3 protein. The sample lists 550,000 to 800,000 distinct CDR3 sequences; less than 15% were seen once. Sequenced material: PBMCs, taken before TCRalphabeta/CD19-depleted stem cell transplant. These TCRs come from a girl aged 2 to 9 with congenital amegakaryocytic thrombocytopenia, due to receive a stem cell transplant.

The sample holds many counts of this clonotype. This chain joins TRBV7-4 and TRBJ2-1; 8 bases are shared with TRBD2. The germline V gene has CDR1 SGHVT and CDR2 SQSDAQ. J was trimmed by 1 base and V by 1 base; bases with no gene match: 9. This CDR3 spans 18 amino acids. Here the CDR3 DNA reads TGTGCCAGCAGCTTAGTAGGGACTAGAGTGAGTTCCTACAATGAGCAGTTCTTC. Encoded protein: CASSLVGTRVSSYNEQFF.

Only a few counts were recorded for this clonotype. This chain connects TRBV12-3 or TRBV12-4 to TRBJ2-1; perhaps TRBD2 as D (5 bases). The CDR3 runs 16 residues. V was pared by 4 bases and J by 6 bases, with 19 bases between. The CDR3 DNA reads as TGTGCCAGCAGTTCCGGCGATCCCTCGGGGTTCAATGAGCAGTTCTTC. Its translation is CASSSGDPSGFNEQFF.

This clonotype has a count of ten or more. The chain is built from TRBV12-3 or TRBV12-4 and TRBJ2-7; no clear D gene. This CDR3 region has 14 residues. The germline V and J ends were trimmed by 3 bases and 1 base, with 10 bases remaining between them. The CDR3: CASSFSLGSYEQYF. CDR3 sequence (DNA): TGTGCCAGCAGTTTTAGCCTGGGTTCCTACGAGCAGTACTTC.

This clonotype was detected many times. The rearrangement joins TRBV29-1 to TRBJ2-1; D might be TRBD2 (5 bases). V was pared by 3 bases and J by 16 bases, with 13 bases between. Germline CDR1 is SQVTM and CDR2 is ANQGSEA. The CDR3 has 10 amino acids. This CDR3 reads CSVDLDSCFF. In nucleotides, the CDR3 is TGCAGCGTTGATTTGGACTCCTGTTTCTTC.

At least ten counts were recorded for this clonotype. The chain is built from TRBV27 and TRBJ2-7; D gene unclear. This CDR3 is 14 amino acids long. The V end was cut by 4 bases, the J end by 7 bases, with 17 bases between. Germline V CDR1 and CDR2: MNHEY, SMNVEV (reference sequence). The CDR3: CASSYALGLWEQYF. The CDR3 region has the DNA TGTGCCAGCAGTTATGCCCTGGGCCTGTGGGAGCAGTACTTC.

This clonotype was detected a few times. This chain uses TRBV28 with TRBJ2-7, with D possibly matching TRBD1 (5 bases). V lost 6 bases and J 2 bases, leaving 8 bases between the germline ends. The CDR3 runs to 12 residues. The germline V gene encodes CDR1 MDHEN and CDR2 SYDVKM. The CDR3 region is CASRQAPYEQYF. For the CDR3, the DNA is TGTGCCAGCAGACAGGCCCCCTACGAGCAGTACTTC.

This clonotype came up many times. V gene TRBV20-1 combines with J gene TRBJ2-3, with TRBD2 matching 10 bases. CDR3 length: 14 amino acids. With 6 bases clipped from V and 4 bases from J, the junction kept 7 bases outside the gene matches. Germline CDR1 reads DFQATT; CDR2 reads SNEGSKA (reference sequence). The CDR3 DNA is TGCAGTGCGCCACTAGCGGGGCTGCCAGATACGCAGTATTTT. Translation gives CSAPLAGLPDTQYF.

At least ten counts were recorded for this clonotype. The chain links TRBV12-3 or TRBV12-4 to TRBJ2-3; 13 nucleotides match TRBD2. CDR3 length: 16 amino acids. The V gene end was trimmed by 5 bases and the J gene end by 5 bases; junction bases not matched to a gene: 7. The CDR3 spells CASSPPRLAGGDTQYF. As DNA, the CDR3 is TGTGCCAGCAGTCCCCCTAGACTAGCGGGGGGAGATACGCAGTATTTT.

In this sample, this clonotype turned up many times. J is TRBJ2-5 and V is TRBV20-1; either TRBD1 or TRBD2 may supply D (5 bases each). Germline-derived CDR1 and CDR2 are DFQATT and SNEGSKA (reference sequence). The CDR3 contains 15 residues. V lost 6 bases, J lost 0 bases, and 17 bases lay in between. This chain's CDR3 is CSAEMGEWYQETQYF. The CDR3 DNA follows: TGCAGTGCCGAGATGGGGGAATGGTACCAAGAGACCCAGTACTTC.

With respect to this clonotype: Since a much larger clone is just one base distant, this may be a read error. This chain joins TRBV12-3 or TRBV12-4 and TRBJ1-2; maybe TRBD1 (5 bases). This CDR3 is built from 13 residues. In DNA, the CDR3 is TGTGCCAGCAGTTTCCGGACAAACTATGGCGACACCTTC. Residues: CASSFRTNYGDTF.

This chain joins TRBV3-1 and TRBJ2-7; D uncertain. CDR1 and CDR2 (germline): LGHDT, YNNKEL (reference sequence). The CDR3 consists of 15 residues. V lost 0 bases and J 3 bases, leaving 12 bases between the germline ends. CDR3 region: CASSQDLARSYEQYF. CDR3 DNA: TGTGCCAGCAGCCAAGATCTTGCGCGGAGCTACGAGCAGTACTTC.

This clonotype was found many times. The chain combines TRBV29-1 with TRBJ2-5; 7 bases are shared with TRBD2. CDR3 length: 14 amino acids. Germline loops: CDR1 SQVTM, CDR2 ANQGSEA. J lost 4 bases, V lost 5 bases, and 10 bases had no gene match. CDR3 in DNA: TGCAGCGTTCCCCTAGCGGTATTGTCAGAGACCCAGTACTTC. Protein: CSVPLAVLSETQYF. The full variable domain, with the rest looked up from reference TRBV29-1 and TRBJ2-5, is SAVISQKPSRDICQRGTSLTIQCQVDSQVTMMFWYRQQPGQSLTLIATANQGSEATYESGFVIDKFPISRPNLTFSTLTVSNMSPEDSSIYLCSVPLAVLSETQYFGPGTRLLVL.

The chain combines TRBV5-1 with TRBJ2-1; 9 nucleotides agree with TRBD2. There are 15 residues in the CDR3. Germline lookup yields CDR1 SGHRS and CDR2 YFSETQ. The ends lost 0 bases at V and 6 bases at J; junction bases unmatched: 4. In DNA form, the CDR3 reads TGCGCCAGCAGCTTGGTGGCGGGGGGGACCAATGAGCAGTTCTTC. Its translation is CASSLVAGGTNEQFF.

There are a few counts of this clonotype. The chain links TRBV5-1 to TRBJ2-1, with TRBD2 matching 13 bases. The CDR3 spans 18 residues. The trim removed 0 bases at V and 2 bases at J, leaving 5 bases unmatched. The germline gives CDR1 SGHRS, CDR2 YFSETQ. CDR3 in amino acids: CASSLAALAGGTYNEQFF. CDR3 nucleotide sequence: TGCGCCAGCAGCTTGGCGGCACTAGCGGGAGGGACCTACAATGAGCAGTTCTTC.

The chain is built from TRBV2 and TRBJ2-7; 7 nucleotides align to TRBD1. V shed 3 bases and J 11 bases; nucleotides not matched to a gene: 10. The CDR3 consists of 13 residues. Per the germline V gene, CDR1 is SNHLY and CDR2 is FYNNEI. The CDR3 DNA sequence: TGTGCCAGCAGTGACGTGGGACAGCCGACGAAGTACTTC. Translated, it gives CASSDVGQPTKYF.

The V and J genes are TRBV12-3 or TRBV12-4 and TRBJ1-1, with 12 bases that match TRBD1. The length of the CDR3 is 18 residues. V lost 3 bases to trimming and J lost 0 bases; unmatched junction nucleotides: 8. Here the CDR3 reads CASSFFLGQGAVNTEAFF. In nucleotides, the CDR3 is TGTGCCAGCAGTTTTTTTTTGGGACAGGGGGCAGTGAACACTGAAGCTTTCTTT.

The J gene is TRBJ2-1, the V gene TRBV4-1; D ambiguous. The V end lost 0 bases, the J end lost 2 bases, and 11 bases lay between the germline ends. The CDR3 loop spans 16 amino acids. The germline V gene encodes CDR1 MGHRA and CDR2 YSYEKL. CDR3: CASSQEWVITYNEQFF. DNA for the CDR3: TGCGCCAGCAGCCAAGAGTGGGTGATAACCTACAATGAGCAGTTCTTC.

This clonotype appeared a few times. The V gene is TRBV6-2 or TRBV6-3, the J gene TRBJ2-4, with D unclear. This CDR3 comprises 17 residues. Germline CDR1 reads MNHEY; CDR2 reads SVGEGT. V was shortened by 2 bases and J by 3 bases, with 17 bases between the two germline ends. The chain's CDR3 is CASSYKILTSDKNIQYF. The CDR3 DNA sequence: TGTGCCAGCAGTTACAAAATCTTAACCTCCGACAAAAACATTCAGTACTTC.

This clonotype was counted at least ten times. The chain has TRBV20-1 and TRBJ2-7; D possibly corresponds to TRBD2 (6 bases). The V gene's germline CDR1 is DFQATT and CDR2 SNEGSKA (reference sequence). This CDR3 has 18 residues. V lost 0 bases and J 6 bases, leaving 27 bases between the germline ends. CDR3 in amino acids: CSARDSFGSGLNFFEQYF. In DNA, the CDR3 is TGCAGTGCTAGAGATTCCTTCGGGAGTGGACTCAATTTCTTCGAGCAGTACTTC.

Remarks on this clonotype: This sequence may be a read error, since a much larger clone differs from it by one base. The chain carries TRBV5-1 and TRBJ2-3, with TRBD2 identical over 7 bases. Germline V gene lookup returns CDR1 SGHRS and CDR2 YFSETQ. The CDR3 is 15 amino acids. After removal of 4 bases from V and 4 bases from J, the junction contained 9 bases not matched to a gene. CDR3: CASSPPSGNADTQYF. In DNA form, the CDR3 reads TGCGCCAGCAGCCCACCGAGCGGGAATGCAGATACGCAGTATTTT.

In DNA form, the CDR3 reads TGCAGTGCTAGAGACTCAAAGGAGATCCACGAGCAGTACTTC. Translation gives CSARDSKEIHEQYF. The rearrangement uses TRBV20-1 and TRBJ2-7, with D unresolved. Trimming stripped 0 bases from V and 5 bases from J, with 14 bases between. Germline V CDR1 and CDR2: DFQATT, SNEGSKA (reference sequence). This CDR3 comprises 14 residues.

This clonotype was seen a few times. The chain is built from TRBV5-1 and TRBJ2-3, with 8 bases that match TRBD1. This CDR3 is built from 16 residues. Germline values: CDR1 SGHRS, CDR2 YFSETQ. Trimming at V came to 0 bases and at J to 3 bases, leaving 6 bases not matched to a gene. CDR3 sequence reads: CASSLAVRGPTDTQYF. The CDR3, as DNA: TGCGCCAGCAGCTTGGCGGTCAGGGGGCCGACAGATACGCAGTATTTT.

CDR3 DNA sequence: TGCGCCAGCAGCTTGGTGGGGGATAATTCACCCCTCCACTTT. This codes for CASSLVGDNSPLHF. The rearrangement joins TRBV5-1 to TRBJ1-6; D perhaps matches TRBD1 (5 bases). Germline V lookup: CDR1 SGHRS, CDR2 YFSETQ. V was clipped by 0 bases and J by 5 bases, with 6 bases between them. The CDR3 contains 14 residues.

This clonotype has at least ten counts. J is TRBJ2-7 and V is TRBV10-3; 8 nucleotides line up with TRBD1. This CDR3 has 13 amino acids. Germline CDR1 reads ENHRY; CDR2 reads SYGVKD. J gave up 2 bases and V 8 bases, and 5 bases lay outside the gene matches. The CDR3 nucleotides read TGTGCCATCGGGGACAGGCGAACCTACGAGCAGTACTTC. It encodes CAIGDRRTYEQYF.